Presented here are 21 T cell receptor beta chains from one specimen sequenced in a study of blood T cell repertoires in COVID-19. The data were produced by immunoSEQ multiplex PCR, yet TCRdb's version contains in-frame clones alone and is incomplete. The sample has approximately 470,000 clones, approximately 85% seen once. The source material was peripheral blood. The receptor source for this set is a human donor in a cohort sampled during active COVID-19.

The genes are TRBV6-5 and TRBJ1-5, with 7 bases that match TRBD1. CDR3 length equals 16 residues. The junction had 9 bases not matched to a gene; V was cut back by 4 bases and J by 3 bases. In germline, CDR1 is MNHEY, CDR2 SVGAGI. CDR3 loop: CASSLTPQGNNQPQHF. The CDR3 coding sequence is TGTGCCAGCAGTTTGACCCCACAGGGGAACAATCAGCCCCAGCATTTT.

The genes are TRBV7-2 and TRBJ1-5, with TRBD1 as a possible D gene (5 bases). Trimming pared 4 bases from V and 6 bases from J, leaving 19 bases between. The CDR3 covers 16 residues. CDR1 and CDR2 (germline): SGHTA, FQGNSA. The CDR3 region has the DNA TGTGCCAGCAGCTCCGGTGGGGGGGGAGGGCGTCAGCCCCAGCATTTT. This translates into CASSSGGGGGRQPQHF.

This clone appeared a single time. The chain couples TRBV2 to TRBJ1-4, with 8 bases fitting TRBD1. This CDR3 is 16 amino acids long. The germline V gene encodes CDR1 SNHLY and CDR2 FYNNEI. With 1 base clipped from V and 8 bases from J, the junction kept 9 bases outside the gene matches. The CDR3 DNA sequence: TGTGCCAGCAGTGAAGAGGCAGGGGGCGGTACGGAAAAACTGTTTTTT. Translated: CASSEEAGGGTEKLFF.

A note on this clone: Other DNA sequences of this sample code for an identical CDR3. J is TRBJ2-7 and V is TRBV5-1; 9 bases map to TRBD2. The germline V gene has CDR1 SGHRS and CDR2 YFSETQ. The CDR3 totals 14 residues. V was clipped by 3 bases and J by 4 bases; unmatched bases: 5. The DNA for the CDR3 is TGCGCCAGCAGCTCCGGGACTAGCTTTTACGAGCAGTACTTC. It is translated as CASSSGTSFYEQYF.

This chain joins TRBV30 and TRBJ2-7; D not certain. Deletions cut 2 bases from V and 4 bases from J, with 24 bases between. The CDR3 spans 17 residues. Germline V gene data show CDR1 as GTSNPN and CDR2 as SVGIG (reference sequence). The DNA for the CDR3 is TGTGCCTGGAGTCGAACTACATGGGTCGTGAGAAGGTACGAGCAGTACTTC. It specifies CAWSRTTWVVRRYEQYF. Full variable domain (rest looked up from reference TRBV30 and TRBJ2-7): SQTIHQWPATLVQPVGSPLSLECTVEGTSNPNLYWYRQAAGRGLQLLFYSVGIGQISSEVPQNLSASRPQDRQFILSSKKLLLSDSGFYLCAWSRTTWVVRRYEQYFGPGTRLTVT.

This clone was picked up one time. The genes are TRBV3-1 (or the pseudogene TRBV3-2) and TRBJ1-6, with D possibly being TRBD1 (5 bases). Between the trimmed V and J ends, which lost 1 base and 6 bases, there was a span of 10 bases. CDR3 length: 15 residues. Looked up from germline, CDR1 is LGHDT and CDR2 is YNNKEL (reference sequence). The CDR3 protein is CASSQGAGRNSPLHF. In nucleotides, the CDR3 is TGTGCCAGCAGCCAAGGGGCAGGGCGTAATTCACCCCTCCACTTT.

The CDR3 is CASSLVTQGTGTEAFF. The CDR3 coding sequence is TGCGCCAGCAGCTTGGTGACCCAGGGGACGGGCACTGAAGCTTTCTTT. V usage is TRBV5-1 and J usage is TRBJ1-1; tentative D call: TRBD1 (6 bases). The germline gives CDR1 SGHRS, CDR2 YFSETQ. V was shortened by 0 bases and J by 4 bases, with 16 bases between the two germline ends. The CDR3 is 16 residues long.

For this clone: A read error may account for a junction end that differs from germline. The rearrangement uses TRBV6-1 and TRBJ2-1, with 11 bases lining up with TRBD2. The CDR3 totals 15 residues. Germline V gene data show CDR1 as MNHNS and CDR2 as SASEGT. CDR3 loop: CASSEGASGRYEQLF. The CDR3 DNA reads as TGTGCCAGCAGTGAAGGGGCTAGCGGGAGGTATGAGCAGCTCTTC.

This chain uses TRBV29-1 with TRBJ2-3; TRBD2 might be the D (6 bases). This CDR3 has 15 residues. Germline CDR1 and CDR2: SQVTM and ANQGSEA. Trimming cost V 6 bases and J 0 bases, with 16 bases left between them. CDR3 region: CSVQKRVTSTDTQYF. CDR3 DNA sequence: TGCAGCGTCCAAAAGCGGGTTACTAGCACAGATACGCAGTATTTT.

J is TRBJ1-1 and V is TRBV28; D gene unclear. Germline lookup yields CDR1 MDHEN and CDR2 SYDVKM. V lost 6 bases, J lost 3 bases, and 8 bases lay in between. This CDR3 spans 12 amino acids. The CDR3 DNA sequence: TGTGCCAGCAGCATTTCGGACACTGAAGCTTTCTTT. It specifies CASSISDTEAFF.

The V gene is TRBV4-3, the J gene TRBJ2-7, with 11 bases identical to TRBD2. V shed 3 bases and J 7 bases; nucleotides not matched to a gene: 17. The germline gives CDR1 LGHNA, CDR2 YSLEER. The CDR3 runs to 18 residues. The CDR3 sequence: CASSHFYLGTSGSVEQYF. The CDR3 DNA sequence: TGCGCCAGCAGCCACTTCTACCTCGGGACTAGCGGCTCGGTAGAGCAGTACTTC.

This chain connects TRBV10-3 to TRBJ2-1; 8 bases line up with TRBD2. Germline V gene data show CDR1 as ENHRY and CDR2 as SYGVKD. Unmatched junction bases numbered 11, after V lost 6 bases and J lost 4 bases. The CDR3 has 16 residues. This CDR3 is CAISSSGGGGYNEQFF. The CDR3 DNA reads as TGTGCCATCAGCTCCAGCGGGGGCGGGGGGTACAATGAGCAGTTCTTC.

This CDR3 reads CASTRTGAQETQYF. The DNA for the CDR3 is TGTGCCAGCACCCGAACAGGGGCTCAAGAGACCCAGTACTTC. This chain uses TRBV6-5 with TRBJ2-5, with 7 bases aligning to TRBD1. Germline V CDR1 and CDR2: MNHEY, SVGAGI. Trimming at V came to 7 bases and at J to 2 bases, leaving 7 bases not matched to a gene. CDR3 length: 14 residues.

The V gene is TRBV5-1, the J gene TRBJ2-7, with TRBD1 identical over 9 bases. This CDR3 contains 13 residues. Germline CDR1 is SGHRS and CDR2 is YFSETQ. The V gene end was trimmed by 7 bases and the J gene end by 6 bases; junction bases not matched to a gene: 8. CDR3 loop: CASSRDRVGEQYF. The CDR3 DNA follows: TGCGCCAGCTCCCGGGACAGGGTCGGCGAGCAGTACTTC.

The chain combines TRBV7-3 with TRBJ2-1; 10 bases match TRBD2. Germline CDR1 and CDR2: SGHTA and FQGTGA. The CDR3 is made up of 18 amino acids. The junction had 12 bases not matched to a gene; V was cut back by 4 bases and J by 3 bases. The CDR3 nucleotides read TGTGCCAGCAGCTACGGGCTAGCGGGAGCCGTTGGCTACAATGAGCAGTTCTTC. Translating it yields CASSYGLAGAVGYNEQFF. Full variable domain (missing parts from reference TRBV7-3 and TRBJ2-1): GAGVSQTPSNKVTEKGKYVELRCDPISGHTALYWYRQSLGQGPEFLIYFQGTGAADDSGLPNDRFFAVRPEGSVSTLKIQRTERGDSAVYLCASSYGLAGAVGYNEQFFGPGTRLTVL.

This rearrangement joins TRBV5-1 to TRBJ1-1; tentative D call: TRBD1 (6 bases). CDR1 is SGHRS, CDR2 YFSETQ, per germline. This CDR3 has 15 residues. V lost 7 bases and J lost 3, with 19 bases in between. The CDR3 reads CASAAGGSRYTEAFF. For the CDR3, the DNA is TGCGCCAGCGCGGCGGGGGGCAGTAGGTACACTGAAGCTTTCTTT.

This chain links TRBV5-1 with TRBJ2-7; D may be TRBD1 (6 bases). Looked up from germline, CDR1 is SGHRS and CDR2 is YFSETQ. The V and J ends lost 4 bases and 11 bases respectively, with 19 bases between them. The length of the CDR3 is 13 residues. The CDR3: CASSVGYPGEKYF. DNA of the CDR3: TGCGCCAGCAGCGTGGGTTACCCAGGGGAGAAGTACTTC.

This chain uses TRBV29-1 with TRBJ2-5; possible D gene TRBD2, 6 bases. The CDR3 has 13 residues. Trimming stripped 3 bases from V and 13 bases from J, with 21 bases between. Per the germline V gene, CDR1 is SQVTM and CDR2 is ANQGSEA. CDR3 DNA sequence: TGCAGCGTTGATGGGGCTAGCCGGGAGATTCTGTACTTC. Protein product: CSVDGASREILYF.

This clone showed up just once. The chain links TRBV6-5 to TRBJ1-2; 7 bases line up with TRBD1. Germline V gives CDR1 MNHEY, CDR2 SVGAGI. The CDR3 is 13 amino acids. Trimming took 6 bases from V and 8 from J; bases not matched to a gene: 9. The CDR3 protein is CASSPQTGKGYTF. The CDR3 DNA sequence: TGTGCCAGCAGCCCACAGACAGGGAAAGGCTACACCTTC.

This clone was seen a few times. The chain uses TRBV7-2 and TRBJ1-1; no firm D call. Germline-derived CDR1 and CDR2 are SGHTA and FQGNSA. Trimming took 1 base from V and 0 from J, leaving 3 bases between them. The CDR3 has 13 residues. The CDR3 DNA is TGTGCCAGCAGCTTAGACATGAACACTGAAGCTTTCTTT. Its protein is CASSLDMNTEAFF. Full variable domain (remainder filled in from reference TRBV7-2 and TRBJ1-1): GAGVSQSPSNKVTEKGKDVELRCDPISGHTALYWYRQSLGQGLEFLIYFQGNSAPDKSGLPSDRFSAERTGGSVSTLTIQRTQQEDSAVYLCASSLDMNTEAFFGQGTRLTVV.

Notes on this clone: Other DNA sequences of this sample code for an identical CDR3. The chain joins TRBV10-3 to TRBJ2-7; TRBD1 matches at 7 bases. V trimming: 3 bases; J trimming: 4 bases; junction bases outside the gene matches: 6. The length of the CDR3 is 14 residues. CDR1 and CDR2 from the germline V gene are ENHRY and SYGVKD. The chain's CDR3 is CAISERGQGYEQYF. The CDR3 DNA sequence: TGTGCCATCAGTGAAAGGGGGCAGGGATACGAGCAGTACTTC.